The 3 T cell receptor beta chains reported below all come from one sample, sequenced in a study of healthy donors' naive CD4 and CD8 T cells. Starting from about 470 ng of total RNA, TCR libraries were made with linear amplification. One entry per CDR3 protein results from TCRdb running MiXCR on the reads. Of around 180,000 distinct CDR3 sequences in the sample, 65% to 75% are singletons; the top ten hold more than 2%. Sequencing used naive CD4+ and CD8+ T cells sorted from blood, pooled from several donors. All receptors come from a pool of human donors in good health; the sample pools cells from several healthy donors.

The genes are TRBV6-5 and TRBJ2-7; D is unresolved. This CDR3 has 11 amino acids. Trimming removed 6 bases at V and 5 bases at J, with 8 bases between. Germline CDR1 reads MNHEY; CDR2 reads SVGAGI. The CDR3 region has the DNA TGTGCCAGCAGAGCCCCCAACGAGCAGTACTTC. Protein: CASRAPNEQYF.

V and J are TRBV15 and TRBJ2-7; D remains ambiguous. The CDR3 is made up of 16 amino acids. The V end lost 0 bases, the J end lost 2 bases, and 14 bases lay between the germline ends. The V gene's germline CDR1 is LNHNV and CDR2 YYDKDF (reference sequence). CDR3 sequence (DNA): TGTGCCACCAGCAGAGATCTCGCGTCAACCCCCTACGAGCAGTACGTC. It translates to CATSRDLASTPYEQYV.

This clonotype showed up just a few times. J is TRBJ2-5 and V is TRBV6-5; D might be TRBD1 (6 bases). Germline V CDR1 and CDR2: MNHEY, SVGAGI. Trimming cost V 4 bases and J 0 bases, with 9 bases left between them. CDR3 length: 14 residues. In nucleotides, the CDR3 is TGTGCCAGCAGTTCAGGGGTGTACCAAGAGACCCAGTACTTC. Amino acid sequence: CASSSGVYQETQYF.